The entry below describes one T cell receptor beta chain. The CDR3 covers 16 residues. Unmatched junction bases numbered 5, after V lost 3 bases and J lost 0 bases. The germline V gene has CDR1 SGHRS and CDR2 YFSETQ. These data are taken from a study of blood T cell repertoires in COVID-19. Methods used by the authors: By means of reference gene primer amplification, nucleated cell counts were estimated. Libraries were prepared by immunoSEQ multiplex PCR; TCRdb keeps only in-frame clonotypes and omits some of them. Clonal size and the V and J genes are those of that table, whereas D and trimming came from the DNA. The table shows tens of thousands of clones, with approximately 84% occurring only once.

The TCR comes from a man in his sixties or seventies with active COVID-19. Sample: peripheral blood. The chain joins TRBV5-1 to TRBJ2-3; TRBD2 matches 9 bases. The DNA for the CDR3 is TGCGCCAGCAGCTCGGCTAGCGGGGCTAGCACAGATACGCAGTATTTT. Protein sequence: CASSSASGASTDTQYF.